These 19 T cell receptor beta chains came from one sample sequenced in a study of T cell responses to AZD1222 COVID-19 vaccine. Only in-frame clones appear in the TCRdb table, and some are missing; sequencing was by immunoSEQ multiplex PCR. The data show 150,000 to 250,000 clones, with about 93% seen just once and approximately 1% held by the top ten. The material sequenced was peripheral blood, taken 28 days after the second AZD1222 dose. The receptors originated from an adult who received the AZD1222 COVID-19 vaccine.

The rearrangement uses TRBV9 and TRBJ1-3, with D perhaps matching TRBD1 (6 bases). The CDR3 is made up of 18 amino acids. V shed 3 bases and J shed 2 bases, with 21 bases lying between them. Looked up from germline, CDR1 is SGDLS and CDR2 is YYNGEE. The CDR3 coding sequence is TGTGCCAGCAGCGCTAGCCTTGCGGGGGGGGCAACTGGAAACACCATATATTTT. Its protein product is CASSASLAGGATGNTIYF.

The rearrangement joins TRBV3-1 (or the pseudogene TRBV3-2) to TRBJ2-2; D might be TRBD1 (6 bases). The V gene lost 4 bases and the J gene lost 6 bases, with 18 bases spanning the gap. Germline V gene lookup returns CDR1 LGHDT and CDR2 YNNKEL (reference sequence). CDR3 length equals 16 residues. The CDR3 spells CASSPSRGRGPGELFF. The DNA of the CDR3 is TGTGCCAGCAGCCCCTCCAGGGGCAGGGGCCCCGGGGAGCTGTTTTTT.

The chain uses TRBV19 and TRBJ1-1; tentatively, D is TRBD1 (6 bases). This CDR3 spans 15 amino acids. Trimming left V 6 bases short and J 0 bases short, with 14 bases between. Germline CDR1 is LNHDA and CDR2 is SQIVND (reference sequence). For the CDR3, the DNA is TGTGCCAGTAGACGACAGGAGACTATGAACACTGAAGCTTTCTTT. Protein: CASRRQETMNTEAFF. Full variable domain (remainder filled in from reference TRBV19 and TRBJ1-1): DGGITQSPKYLFRKEGQNVTLSCEQNLNHDAMYWYRQDPGQGLRLIYYSQIVNDFQKGDIAEGYSVSREKKESFPLTVTSAQKNPTAFYLCASRRQETMNTEAFFGQGTRLTVV.

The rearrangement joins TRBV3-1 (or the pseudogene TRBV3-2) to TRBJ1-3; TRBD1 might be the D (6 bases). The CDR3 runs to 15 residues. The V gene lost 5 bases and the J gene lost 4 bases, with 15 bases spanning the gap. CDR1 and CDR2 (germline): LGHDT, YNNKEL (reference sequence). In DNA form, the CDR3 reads TGTGCCAGCAGCAATACGGGGGCGCCCGGAAACACCATATATTTT. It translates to CASSNTGAPGNTIYF.

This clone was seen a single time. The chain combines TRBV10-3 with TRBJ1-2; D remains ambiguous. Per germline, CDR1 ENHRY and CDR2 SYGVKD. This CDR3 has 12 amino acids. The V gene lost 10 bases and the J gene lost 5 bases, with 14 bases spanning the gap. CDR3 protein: CATPGLGYGYTF. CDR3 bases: TGTGCCACCCCGGGTTTGGGGTATGGCTACACCTTC.

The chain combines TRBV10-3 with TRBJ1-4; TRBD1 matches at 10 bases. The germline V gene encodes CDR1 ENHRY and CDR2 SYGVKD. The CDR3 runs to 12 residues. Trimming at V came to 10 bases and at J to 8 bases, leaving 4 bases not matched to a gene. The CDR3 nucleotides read TGTGCCAGCGCGGACAGGGGGGAAAAACTGTTTTTT. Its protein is CASADRGEKLFF.

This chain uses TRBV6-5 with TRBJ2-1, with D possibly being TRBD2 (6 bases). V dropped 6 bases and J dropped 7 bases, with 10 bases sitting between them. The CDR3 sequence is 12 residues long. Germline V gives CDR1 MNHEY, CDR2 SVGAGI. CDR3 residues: CASSPGGNEQFF. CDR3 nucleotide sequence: TGTGCCAGCAGCCCAGGAGGGAATGAGCAGTTCTTC.

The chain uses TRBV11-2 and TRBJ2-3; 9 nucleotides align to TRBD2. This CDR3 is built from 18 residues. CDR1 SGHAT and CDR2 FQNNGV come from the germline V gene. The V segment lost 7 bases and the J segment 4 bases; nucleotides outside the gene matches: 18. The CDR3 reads CASTYASGGFSGADTQYF. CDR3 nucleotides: TGTGCCAGCACCTATGCGAGCGGGGGGTTTTCCGGGGCAGATACGCAGTATTTT.

In DNA form, the CDR3 reads TGTGCCAGCAGCCAAGGGACCTCCTTTGGCTACACCTTC. Protein sequence: CASSQGTSFGYTF. The chain combines TRBV14 with TRBJ1-2; no definite D call. Germline V gene data show CDR1 as SGHDN and CDR2 as FVKESK. The CDR3 spans 13 residues. The germline V and J ends were trimmed by 1 base and 7 bases, with 10 bases remaining between them. The full variable domain, in which reference TRBV14 and TRBJ1-2 provide the parts outside the CDR3, is EAGVTQFPSHSVIEKGQTVTLRCDPISGHDNLYWYRRVMGKEIKFLLHFVKESKQDESGMPNNRFLAERTGGTYSTLKVQPAELEDSGVYFCASSQGTSFGYTFGSGTRLTVV.

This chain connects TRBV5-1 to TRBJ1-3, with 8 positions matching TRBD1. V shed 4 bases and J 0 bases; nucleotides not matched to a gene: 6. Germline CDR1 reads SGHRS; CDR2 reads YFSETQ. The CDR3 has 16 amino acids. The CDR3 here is CASSAGQGISGNTIYF. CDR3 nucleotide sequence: TGCGCCAGCAGCGCAGGACAGGGAATCTCTGGAAACACCATATATTTT.

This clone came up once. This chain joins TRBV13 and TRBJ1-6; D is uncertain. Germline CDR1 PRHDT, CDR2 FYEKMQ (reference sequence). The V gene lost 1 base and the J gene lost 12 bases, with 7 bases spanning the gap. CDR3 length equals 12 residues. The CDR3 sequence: CASSLAVGPLHF. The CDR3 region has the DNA TGTGCCAGCAGCTTAGCGGTGGGACCCCTCCACTTT.

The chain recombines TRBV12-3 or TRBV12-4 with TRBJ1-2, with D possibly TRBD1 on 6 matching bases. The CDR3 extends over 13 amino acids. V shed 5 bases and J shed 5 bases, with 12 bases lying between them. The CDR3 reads CASSRGGNYGYTF. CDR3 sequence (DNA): TGTGCCAGCAGTAGGGGGGGAAATTATGGCTACACCTTC.

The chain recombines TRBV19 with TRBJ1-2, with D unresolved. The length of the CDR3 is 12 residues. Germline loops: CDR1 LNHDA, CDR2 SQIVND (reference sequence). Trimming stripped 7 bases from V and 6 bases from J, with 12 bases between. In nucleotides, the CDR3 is TGTGCCAGTACCCCGGGCGGGGATGGCTACACCTTC. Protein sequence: CASTPGGDGYTF.

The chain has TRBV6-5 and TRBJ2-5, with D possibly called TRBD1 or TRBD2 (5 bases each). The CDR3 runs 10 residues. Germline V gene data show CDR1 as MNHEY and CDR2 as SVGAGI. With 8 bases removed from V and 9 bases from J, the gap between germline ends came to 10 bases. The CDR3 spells CASLRDAQYF. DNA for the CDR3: TGTGCCAGCCTTCGGGACGCCCAGTACTTC.

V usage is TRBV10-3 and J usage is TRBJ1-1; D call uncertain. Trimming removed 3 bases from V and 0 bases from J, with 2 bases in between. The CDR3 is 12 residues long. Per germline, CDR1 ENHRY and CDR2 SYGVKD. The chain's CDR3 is CAISDLNTEAFF. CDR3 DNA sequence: TGTGCCATCAGTGATTTGAACACTGAAGCTTTCTTT.

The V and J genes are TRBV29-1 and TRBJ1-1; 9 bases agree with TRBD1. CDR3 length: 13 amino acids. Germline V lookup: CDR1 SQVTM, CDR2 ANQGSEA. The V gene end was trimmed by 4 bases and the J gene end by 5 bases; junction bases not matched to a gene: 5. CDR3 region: CSVAGTGRTEAFF. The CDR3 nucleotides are TGCAGCGTTGCCGGGACAGGGAGAACTGAAGCTTTCTTT.

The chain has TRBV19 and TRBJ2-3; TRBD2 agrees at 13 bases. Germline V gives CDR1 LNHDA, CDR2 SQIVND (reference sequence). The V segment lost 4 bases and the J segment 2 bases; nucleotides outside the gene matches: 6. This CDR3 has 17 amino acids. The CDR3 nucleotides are TGTGCCAGTAGTAGTCAGACTAGCGGGGGGACCACAGATACGCAGTATTTT. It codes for CASSSQTSGGTTDTQYF.

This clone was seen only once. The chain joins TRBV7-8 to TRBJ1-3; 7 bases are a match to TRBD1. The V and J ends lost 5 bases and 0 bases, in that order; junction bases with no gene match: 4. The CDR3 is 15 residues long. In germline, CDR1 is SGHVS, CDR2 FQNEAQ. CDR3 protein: CASSVDRVSGNTIYF. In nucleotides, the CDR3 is TGTGCCAGCAGCGTCGACAGGGTCTCTGGAAACACCATATATTTT.

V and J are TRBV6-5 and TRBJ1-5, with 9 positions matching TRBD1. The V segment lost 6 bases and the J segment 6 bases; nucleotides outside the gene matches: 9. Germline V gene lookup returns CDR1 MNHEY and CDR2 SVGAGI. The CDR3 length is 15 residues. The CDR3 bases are TGTGCCAGCAGAGACTACAGGGGGCGAATTCAGCCCCAGCATTTT. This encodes CASRDYRGRIQPQHF.